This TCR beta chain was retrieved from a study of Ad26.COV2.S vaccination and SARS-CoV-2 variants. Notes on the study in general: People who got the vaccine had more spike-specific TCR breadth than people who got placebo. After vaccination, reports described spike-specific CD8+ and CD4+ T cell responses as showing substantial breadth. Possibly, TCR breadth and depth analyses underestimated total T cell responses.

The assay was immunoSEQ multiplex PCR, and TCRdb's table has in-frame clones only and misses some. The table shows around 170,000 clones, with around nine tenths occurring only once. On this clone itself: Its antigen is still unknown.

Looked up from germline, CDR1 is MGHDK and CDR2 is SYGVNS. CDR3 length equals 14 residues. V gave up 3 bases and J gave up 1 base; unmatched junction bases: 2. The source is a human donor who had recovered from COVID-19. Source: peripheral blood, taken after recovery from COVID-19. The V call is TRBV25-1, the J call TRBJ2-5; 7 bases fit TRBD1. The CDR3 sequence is CASSDWDSQETQYF. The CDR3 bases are TGTGCCAGCAGTGATTGGGACAGCCAAGAGACCCAGTACTTC.